This is a list of T cell receptor beta chains from one sample in a study of cytomegalovirus exposure and HLA in healthy donors. Clones were read by immunoSEQ multiplex PCR, and TCRdb kept only the in-frame ones, dropping some. The sample includes approximately 300,000 clones, about 80% of them seen just once. The sample taken for sequencing was PBMCs. The receptors stem from a girl aged 2 to 9 in good health and CMV-seronegative. CDR3s include the opening cysteine and the closing phenylalanine or tryptophan. Each record gives: clone size, V gene, D gene, J gene, CDR3 DNA, CDR3 protein. D genes are given only for firm matches. Where a row states a size, it is once, few, many or the class of an expanded clone; other rows omit it.

.	TRBV27	TRBD1	TRBJ1-1	TGTGCCAGCAGGACAGGGACGAACACTGAAGCTTTCTTT	CASRTGTNTEAFF
.	TRBV2	.	TRBJ1-2	TGTGCCAGCTATTTCTTTGGCTACACCTTC	CASYFFGYTF
.	TRBV27	.	TRBJ1-2	TGTGCCAGCAGGCCGGCTGGAGCATTCTATGGCTACACCTTC	CASRPAGAFYGYTF
.	TRBV18	.	TRBJ1-4	TGTGCCAGCTCACTAAGGGGATCAACTAATGAAAAACTGTTTTTT	CASSLRGSTNEKLFF
few	TRBV6-5	.	TRBJ2-2	TGTGCCAGCAGTTCGCAGGGGACGGTCACCGGGGAGCTGTTTTTT	CASSSQGTVTGELFF
.	TRBV6-1	.	TRBJ1-1	TGTGCCAGCGACTACACTGAAGCTTTCTTT	CASDYTEAFF
once	TRBV28	TRBD1	TRBJ1-6	TGTGCCAGCAGGGGACAGGTTAATTCACCCCTCCACTTT	CASRGQVNSPLHF
.	TRBV4-1	TRBD1	TRBJ2-3	TGCGCCAGCAGCCCAGGGACAGGGGGCGCGGATTATGCAGATACGCAGTATTTT	CASSPGTGGADYADTQYF
.	TRBV20-1	.	TRBJ2-7	TGCAGTGCTAGAGATCTGCGAAATGAGTACTTC	CSARDLRNEYF
.	TRBV7-6	.	TRBJ1-3	TGTGCCAGCAGCTTAGTGGCAGGGGCGTTCTCTGGAAACACCATATATTTT	CASSLVAGAFSGNTIYF
.	TRBV28	TRBD1	TRBJ1-2	TGTGCCAGCAGGGGACAGGCTTATGGCTACACCTTC	CASRGQAYGYTF
.	TRBV11-3	.	TRBJ2-7	TGTGCCAGCAGCTTAGATGGCAGCTCCTACGAGCAGTACTTC	CASSLDGSSYEQYF
.	TRBV9	.	TRBJ1-1	TGTGCCAGCAGCGTTGTTTCGCCTAATGAAGCTTTCTTT	CASSVVSPNEAFF
.	TRBV7-8	TRBD2	TRBJ2-1	TGTGCCAGCAGCGACCGACTAGCGGGGCCATCCTACAATGAGCAGTTCTTC	CASSDRLAGPSYNEQFF
.	TRBV5-8	TRBD1	TRBJ2-3	TGTGCCAGCAGCTTGCCGGACAGGTTCACAGATACGCAGTATTTT	CASSLPDRFTDTQYF
few	TRBV18	.	TRBJ2-5	TGTGCCAGCTCACCACCCGGAGAGACCCAGTACTTC	CASSPPGETQYF
once	TRBV13	.	TRBJ2-1	TGTGCCAGCAGCGATGCGTCGGGAGCGGCTTCCTACAATGAGCAGTTCTTC	CASSDASGAASYNEQFF
.	TRBV5-1	TRBD1	TRBJ1-2	TGCGCCAGCAGCTCCACCCCCCGGGACAGGTTAGGCGGCTACACCTTC	CASSSTPRDRLGGYTF
.	TRBV6-5	.	TRBJ2-4	TGTGCCAGCAAGACTAGGAAAAACATTCAGTACTTC	CASKTRKNIQYF
.	TRBV7-9	TRBD1	TRBJ1-1	TGTGCCAGCAGCTTAAGCAGGGGGTTAACTGAAGCTTTCTTT	CASSLSRGLTEAFF
.	TRBV7-2	TRBD1	TRBJ2-6	TGTGCCAGCATATTTAGGGGGCGGCGGAGCTCTGGGGCCAACGTCCTGACTTTC	CASIFRGRRSSGANVLTF
.	TRBV6-4	.	TRBJ2-7	TGTGCCAGCTGGGGTCGGACTTCCCTCTCCTACGAGCAGTACTTC	CASWGRTSLSYEQYF
.	TRBV7-3	.	TRBJ2-7	TGTGCCAGCAGCTTAGGTGGTAGCTCGAACGAGCAGTACTTC	CASSLGGSSNEQYF
.	TRBV2	TRBD2	TRBJ2-7	TGTGCCAGCACGGGGGGTATCTACGAGCAGTACTTC	CASTGGIYEQYF
once	TRBV7-9	TRBD1	TRBJ2-1	TGTGCCACCAACTCAGGGGGTGGGGGAGTCTACAATGAGCAGTTCTTC	CATNSGGGGVYNEQFF
.	TRBV4-2	.	TRBJ2-1	TGTGCCAGCAGCCAAGGCGTCGCGGGGGCGAGCTCCTACAATGAGCAGTTCTTC	CASSQGVAGASSYNEQFF
.	TRBV7-6	TRBD1	TRBJ1-2	TGTGCCAGCAGCTTAGCGCCTTTAGGACAGGCCAACTATGGCTACACCTTC	CASSLAPLGQANYGYTF
few	TRBV4-1	.	TRBJ2-3	TGCGCCAGCAGCCTCATGTGGAGGGCTGCAGATACGCAGTATTTT	CASSLMWRAADTQYF
once	TRBV2	TRBD1	TRBJ1-2	TGTGCCAGCAGTGAATACCCCGGACAGGGGGTCTATGGCTACACCTTC	CASSEYPGQGVYGYTF
few	TRBV6-5	.	TRBJ1-1	TGTGCCAGCAGTTACGCGGGCACTGAAGCTTTCTTT	CASSYAGTEAFF
few	TRBV28	TRBD1	TRBJ2-7	TGTGCCAGCAGTTGGGGGAGCACAGGGGCCGAGCAGTACTTC	CASSWGSTGAEQYF
.	TRBV28	TRBD1	TRBJ1-5	TGTGCCAGCAGTTTGAGGGCGATCGACAGGGGAATGGGTCAGCCCCAGCATTTT	CASSLRAIDRGMGQPQHF
once	TRBV18	TRBD1	TRBJ1-1	TGTGCCAGCTCACCCGGGCAGGGGGCGATGAACACTGAAGCTTTCTTT	CASSPGQGAMNTEAFF
.	TRBV7-3	.	TRBJ2-7	TGTGCCAGCAGCCCCGGGACATTAGCCTACGAGCAGTACTTC	CASSPGTLAYEQYF
.	TRBV28	TRBD1	TRBJ2-7	TGTGCCACCAGAGGACAGGGGGCTTCCTACGAGCAGTACTTC	CATRGQGASYEQYF
.	TRBV6-4	TRBD2	TRBJ2-1	TGTGCCAGCAGTTCCGGGACTAGCGGGAGTCATGAGCAGTTCTTC	CASSSGTSGSHEQFF
.	TRBV27	TRBD1	TRBJ2-1	TGTGCCAGCAGTCGCCCAGGGGGCCATGAGCAGTTCTTC	CASSRPGGHEQFF
.	TRBV10-1	.	TRBJ2-2	TGCGCCAGCAGTGAGTCCACTAGCGGGGAGCTGTTTTTT	CASSESTSGELFF
.	TRBV6-5	.	TRBJ2-1	TGTGCCAGCAGTTATTTGAGTAGACTCAATGAGCAGTTCTTC	CASSYLSRLNEQFF
.	TRBV2	.	TRBJ1-6	TGTGCCAGCAGTGATTCAGGGGTCCGGACGAATTCACCCCTCCACTTT	CASSDSGVRTNSPLHF
once	TRBV30	.	TRBJ2-3	TGTGCCTCCTCGAGCACAGATACGCAGTATTTT	CASSSTDTQYF
.	TRBV28	.	TRBJ1-2	TGTGCCAGCAGCAGAACCGGGAGCTATGGCTACACCTTC	CASSRTGSYGYTF
.	TRBV4-1	.	TRBJ1-3	TGCGCCAGCAGCCAAGTTAGAGTGCAGGGGCCCTCTGGAAACACCATATATTTT	CASSQVRVQGPSGNTIYF
.	TRBV28	TRBD1	TRBJ1-3	TGTGCCAGCCATGCCGGGACAGGGGATGGAAACACCATATATTTT	CASHAGTGDGNTIYF
.	TRBV2	.	TRBJ2-1	TGTGCCAGCATGACTAAGAAGAATGAGCAGTTCTTC	CASMTKKNEQFF
.	TRBV28	TRBD2	TRBJ2-2	TGTGCCAGCAGGCCCGGGACTATCACCGGGGAGCTGTTTTTT	CASRPGTITGELFF
.	TRBV14	.	TRBJ1-3	TGTGCCAGCAGCCAACCGGTCTCTGGAAACACCATATATTTT	CASSQPVSGNTIYF
.	TRBV7-9	TRBD2	TRBJ2-7	TGTTCCAGCAGCTTAGCAGGGACTAGCGCGTATTACGAGCAGTACTTC	CSSSLAGTSAYYEQYF
.	TRBV29-1	.	TRBJ1-3	TGCAGCGTTCAGGGTCTGAACACCATATATTTT	CSVQGLNTIYF
.	TRBV7-3	.	TRBJ2-7	TGTGCCAGCAGCTTATTCTCTAGCCGCTCCTACGAGCAGTACTTC	CASSLFSSRSYEQYF
.	TRBV6-5	TRBD1	TRBJ2-7	TGTGCCAGCAGTCGACTTGGGACAGGGGGGTACGAGCAGTACTTC	CASSRLGTGGYEQYF
.	TRBV6-6	.	TRBJ2-7	TGTGCCAGCAGTTCCCTTAGCGGAGACTACGAGCAGTACTTC	CASSSLSGDYEQYF
few	TRBV7-9	.	TRBJ2-7	TGTGCCAGCAGCTTAGGTCTTATAAGCGGAGATACCTTGACTTACGAGCAGTACTTC	CASSLGLISGDTLTYEQYF
.	TRBV5-1	TRBD2	TRBJ2-2	TGCGCCAGCAGCTCGTTTAGCGGGGGACCCACCGGGGAGCTGTTTTTT	CASSSFSGGPTGELFF
.	TRBV28	.	TRBJ1-4	TGTGCCAGCAGTTCCTCAGCGGCAACTAATGAAAAACTGTTTTTT	CASSSSAATNEKLFF
.	TRBV7-7	.	TRBJ2-5	TGTGCCAGCAGCTTAGTCGGAGGAGGGACCCAGTACTTC	CASSLVGGGTQYF
.	TRBV9	.	TRBJ2-5	TGTGCCAGCAGCGGGGCCCGTTTTTGGTCGCCTAAAGAGACCCAGTACTTC	CASSGARFWSPKETQYF
once	TRBV6-1	TRBD1	TRBJ2-1	TGTGCCAGCACCCAGGACAGGGTAACCGGTGAGCAGTTCTTC	CASTQDRVTGEQFF